The clone carrying this T cell receptor (beta chain) was counted only a few times. Antigen unknown. The data stem from a study of identical twins. Study-level findings and limits: Whereas memory repertoires showed no such difference, abundant cord blood beta clonotypes carried fewer insertions. There is a chance that invariant MAIT and iNKT cells partially muddied zero-insertion analyses. Where out-of-frame alpha sequences were twin-shared, they showed excess low generation probability.

After template switching added a universal primer site, the resulting cDNA carried unique molecular identifiers. One entry per CDR3 protein, called by TCRdb with MiXCR from the 5' RACE reads. The sample shows about 480,000 distinct CDR3 sequences, approximately 14% of them seen only once. V was cut by 6 bases and J by 3 bases, with 8 bases left in between. Per the germline V gene, CDR1 is MGHDK and CDR2 is SYGVNS. The CDR3 length is 12 residues. This sample was also put to use in a study of yellow fever vaccine responses in identical twins.

The chain combines TRBV25-1 with TRBJ2-5; D may be TRBD1 (5 bases). The source material was CD4+ T cells sorted from blood. The sequence was obtained from a young woman in good health. The CDR3 spells CASRLREETQYF. Written as DNA, the CDR3 is TGTGCCAGCAGGCTCAGGGAAGAGACCCAGTACTTC.